Reported below is one T cell receptor (beta chain). Its antigen is not identified. Sequencing used immunoSEQ multiplex PCR; TCRdb keeps in-frame clones, though not all of them. The repertoire holds more than 25,000 clones, 88% seen once, with under 15% in the top ten. V lost 6 bases to trimming and J lost 7 bases; unmatched junction nucleotides: 17. The V gene's germline CDR1 is WNHNN and CDR2 SYGVQD (reference sequence). CDR3 size: 17 residues. This sample stems from a study of T cells in localized non-small cell lung cancer. Notes on the study in general: There was higher T cell clonality in uninvolved adjacent lung than in tumor, and it was highest there.

The origin of this receptor is a female donor over 55 with stage III squamous cell lung carcinoma. The chain links TRBV10-1 to TRBJ2-5; the match to TRBD2 covers 10 bases. Source: peripheral blood, taken before any cancer treatment. The CDR3 reads CASRLLAGAPGVGTQYF. The DNA of the CDR3 is TGCGCCAGCAGGCTCCTAGCGGGGGCCCCAGGTGTCGGGACCCAGTACTTC.